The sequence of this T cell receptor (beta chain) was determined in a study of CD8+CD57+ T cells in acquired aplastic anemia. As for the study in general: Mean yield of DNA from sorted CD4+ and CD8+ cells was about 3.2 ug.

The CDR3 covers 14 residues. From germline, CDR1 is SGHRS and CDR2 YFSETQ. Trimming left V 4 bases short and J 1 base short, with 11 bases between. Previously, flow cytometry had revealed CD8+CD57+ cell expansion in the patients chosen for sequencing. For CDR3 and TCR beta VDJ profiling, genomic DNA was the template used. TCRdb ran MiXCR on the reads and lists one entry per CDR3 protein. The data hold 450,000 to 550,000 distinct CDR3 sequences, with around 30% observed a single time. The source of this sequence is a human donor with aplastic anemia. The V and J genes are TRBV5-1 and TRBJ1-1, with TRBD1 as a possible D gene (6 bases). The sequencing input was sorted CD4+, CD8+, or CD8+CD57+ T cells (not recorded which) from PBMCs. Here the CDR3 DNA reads TGCGCCAGCAGCCACGGGACACCGAACACTGAAGCTTTCTTT. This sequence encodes CASSHGTPNTEAFF.